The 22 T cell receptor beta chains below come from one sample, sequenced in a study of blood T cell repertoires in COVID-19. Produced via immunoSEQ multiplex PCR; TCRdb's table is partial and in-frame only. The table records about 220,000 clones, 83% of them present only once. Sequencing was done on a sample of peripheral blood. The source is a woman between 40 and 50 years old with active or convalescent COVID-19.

CDR3 coding DNA: TGTGCCACCAGTGACCTGGACAGGGTTTGGTTCTTC. It translates to CATSDLDRVWFF. The V call is TRBV24-1, the J call TRBJ2-1; TRBD1 agrees at 8 bases. Looked up from germline, CDR1 is KGHDR and CDR2 is SFDVKD. The length of the CDR3 is 12 residues. Trimming at V came to 4 bases and at J to 15 bases, leaving 7 bases not matched to a gene.

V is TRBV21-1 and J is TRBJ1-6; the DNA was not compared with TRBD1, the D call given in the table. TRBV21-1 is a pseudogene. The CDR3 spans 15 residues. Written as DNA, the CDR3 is TGTGCCAGCGAAAAACCGGCAGGGGCGAATTCACCCCTCCACTTT. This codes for CASEKPAGANSPLHF.

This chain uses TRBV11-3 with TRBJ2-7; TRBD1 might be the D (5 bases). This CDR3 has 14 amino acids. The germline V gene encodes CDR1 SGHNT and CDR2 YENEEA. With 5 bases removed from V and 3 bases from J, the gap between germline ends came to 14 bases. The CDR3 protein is CASSDRWQGYEQYF. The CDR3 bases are TGTGCCAGCAGCGACCGATGGCAGGGCTACGAGCAGTACTTC.

The CDR3 here is CASSRTDSSYEQYF. The CDR3 DNA reads as TGTGCCAGCAGCCGGACCGACAGTTCCTACGAGCAGTACTTC. V and J are TRBV3-1 (or the pseudogene TRBV3-2) and TRBJ2-7; TRBD1 might be the D (5 bases). The CDR3 runs to 14 residues. Trimming stripped 4 bases from V and 1 base from J, with 11 bases between. Germline lookup yields CDR1 LGHDT and CDR2 YNNKEL (reference sequence).

The CDR3 is CASSQGTGFETQYF. In DNA form, the CDR3 reads TGTGCCAGCAGTCAGGGGACAGGGTTTGAAACCCAGTACTTC. The gene calls are TRBV28 and TRBJ2-5, with TRBD1 matching over 9 bases. The CDR3 totals 14 residues. The trim removed 5 bases at V and 8 bases at J, leaving 9 bases unmatched. The germline gives CDR1 MDHEN, CDR2 SYDVKM.

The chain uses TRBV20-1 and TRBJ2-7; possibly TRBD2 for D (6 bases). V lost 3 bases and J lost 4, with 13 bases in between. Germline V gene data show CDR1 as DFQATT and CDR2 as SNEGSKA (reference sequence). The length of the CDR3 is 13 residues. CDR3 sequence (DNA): TGCAGTGCTAGTCAGGCGGGGCTGTACGAGCAGTACTTC. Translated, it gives CSASQAGLYEQYF.

The CDR3 DNA is TGTGCCAGCAGCCCCGGGACTCCCTCCACCTACGAGCAGTACTTC. Residues: CASSPGTPSTYEQYF. The chain uses TRBV5-4 and TRBJ2-7; tentatively, D is TRBD2 (6 bases). Trimming took off 4 bases at V and 2 bases at J, with 16 bases between the two ends. There are 15 residues in the CDR3. Germline V CDR1 and CDR2: SGHNT, YYREEE (reference sequence).

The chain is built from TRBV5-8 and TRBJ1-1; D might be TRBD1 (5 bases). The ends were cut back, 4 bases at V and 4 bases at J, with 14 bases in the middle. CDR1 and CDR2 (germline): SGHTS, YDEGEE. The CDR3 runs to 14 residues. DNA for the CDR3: TGTGCCAGCAGCCGGGACTCCTCCTTCACTGAAGCTTTCTTT. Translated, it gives CASSRDSSFTEAFF.

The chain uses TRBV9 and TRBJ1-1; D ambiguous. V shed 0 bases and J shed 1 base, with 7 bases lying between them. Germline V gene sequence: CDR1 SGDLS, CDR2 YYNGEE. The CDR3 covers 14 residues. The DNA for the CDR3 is TGTGCCAGCAGCGTAGGTCCCGGGAACACTGAAGCTTTCTTT. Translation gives CASSVGPGNTEAFF. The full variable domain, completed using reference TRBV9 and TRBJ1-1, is DSGVTQTPKHLITATGQRVTLRCSPRSGDLSVYWYQQSLDQGLQFLIQYYNGEERAKGNILERFSAQQFPDLHSELNLSSLELGDSALYFCASSVGPGNTEAFFGQGTRLTVV.

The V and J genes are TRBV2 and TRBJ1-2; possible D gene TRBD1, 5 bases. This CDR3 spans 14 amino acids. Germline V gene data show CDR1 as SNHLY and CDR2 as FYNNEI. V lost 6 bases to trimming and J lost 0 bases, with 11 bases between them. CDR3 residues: CASRSGTSNYGYTF. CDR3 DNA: TGTGCCAGCAGGAGCGGGACTTCTAACTATGGCTACACCTTC.

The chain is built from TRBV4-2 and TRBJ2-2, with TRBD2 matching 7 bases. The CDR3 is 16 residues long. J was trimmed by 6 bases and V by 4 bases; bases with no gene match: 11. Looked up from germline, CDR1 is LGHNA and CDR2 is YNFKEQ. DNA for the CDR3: TGTGCCAGCAGCCCAAATCCTGGCGGGAGTGCCGGGGAGCTGTTTTTT. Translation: CASSPNPGGSAGELFF.

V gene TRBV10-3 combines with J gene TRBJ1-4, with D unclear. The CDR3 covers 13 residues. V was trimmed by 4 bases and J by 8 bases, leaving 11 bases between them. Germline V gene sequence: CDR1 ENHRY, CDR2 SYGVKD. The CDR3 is CAISVDGEEKLFF. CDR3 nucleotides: TGTGCCATCAGTGTAGACGGGGAGGAAAAACTGTTTTTT.

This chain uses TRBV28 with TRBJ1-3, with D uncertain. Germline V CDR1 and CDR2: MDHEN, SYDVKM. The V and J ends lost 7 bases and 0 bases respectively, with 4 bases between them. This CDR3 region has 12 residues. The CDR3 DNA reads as TGTGCCAGCACGGGCTCTGGAAACACCATATATTTT. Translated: CASTGSGNTIYF.

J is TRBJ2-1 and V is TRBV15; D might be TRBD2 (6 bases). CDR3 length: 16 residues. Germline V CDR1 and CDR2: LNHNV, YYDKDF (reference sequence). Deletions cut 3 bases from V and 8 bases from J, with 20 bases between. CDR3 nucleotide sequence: TGTGCCACCAGCAGTATACCGGGAGTAGGGAGCGATGAGCAGTTCTTC. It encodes CATSSIPGVGSDEQFF.

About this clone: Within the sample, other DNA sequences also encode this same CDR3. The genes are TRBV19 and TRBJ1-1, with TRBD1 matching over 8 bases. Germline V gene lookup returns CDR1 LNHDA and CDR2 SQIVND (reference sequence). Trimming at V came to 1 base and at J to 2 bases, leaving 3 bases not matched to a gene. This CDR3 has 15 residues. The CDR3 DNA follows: TGTGCCAGTAGTATAGTTGGACAGGGTAACACTGAAGCTTTCTTT. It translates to CASSIVGQGNTEAFF.

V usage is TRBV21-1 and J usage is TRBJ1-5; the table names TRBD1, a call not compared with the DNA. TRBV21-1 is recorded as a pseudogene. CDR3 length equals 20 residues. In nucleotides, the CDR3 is TGTGCCAGCAGCAAAAGCCCCCCGGGACAGGTGAATCATAGCAATCAGCCCCAGCATTTT. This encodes CASSKSPPGQVNHSNQPQHF.

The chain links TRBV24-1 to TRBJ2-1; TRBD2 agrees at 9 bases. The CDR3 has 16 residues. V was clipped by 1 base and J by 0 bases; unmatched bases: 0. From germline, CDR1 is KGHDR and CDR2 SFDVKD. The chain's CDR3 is CATSDFSGGSYNEQFF. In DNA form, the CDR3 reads TGTGCCACCAGTGATTTTAGCGGGGGCTCCTACAATGAGCAGTTCTTC.

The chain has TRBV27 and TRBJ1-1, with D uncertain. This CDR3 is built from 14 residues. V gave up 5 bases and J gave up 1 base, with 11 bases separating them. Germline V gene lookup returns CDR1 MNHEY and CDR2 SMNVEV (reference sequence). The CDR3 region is CASSPRLTNTEAFF. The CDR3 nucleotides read TGTGCCAGCAGTCCCCGGTTAACGAACACTGAAGCTTTCTTT.

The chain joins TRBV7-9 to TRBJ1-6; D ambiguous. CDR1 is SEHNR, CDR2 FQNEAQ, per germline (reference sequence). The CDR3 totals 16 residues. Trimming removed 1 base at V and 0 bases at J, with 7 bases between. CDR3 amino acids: CASSLGRSSYNSPLHF. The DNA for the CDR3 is TGTGCCAGCAGCTTAGGGAGGAGCTCCTATAATTCACCCCTCCACTTT.

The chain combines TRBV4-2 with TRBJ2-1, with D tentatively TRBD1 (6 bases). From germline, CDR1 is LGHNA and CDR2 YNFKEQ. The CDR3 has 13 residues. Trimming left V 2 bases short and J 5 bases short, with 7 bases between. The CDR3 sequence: CASSQRDNNEQFF. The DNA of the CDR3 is TGTGCCAGCAGCCAACGGGACAACAATGAGCAGTTCTTC.

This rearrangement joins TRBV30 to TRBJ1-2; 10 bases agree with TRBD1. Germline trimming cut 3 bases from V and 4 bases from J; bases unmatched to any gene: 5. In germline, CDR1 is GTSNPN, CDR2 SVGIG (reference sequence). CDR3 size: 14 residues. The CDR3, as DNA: TGTGCCTGGAGGGGGACAGGGGTGGCCTATGGCTACACCTTC. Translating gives CAWRGTGVAYGYTF.

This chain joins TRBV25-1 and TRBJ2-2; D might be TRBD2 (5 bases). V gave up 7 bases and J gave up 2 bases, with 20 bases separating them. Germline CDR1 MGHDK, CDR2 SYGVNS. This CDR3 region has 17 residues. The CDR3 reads CASNDGLNGVNTGELFF. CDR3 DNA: TGTGCCAGCAATGATGGCTTAAACGGGGTTAACACCGGGGAGCTGTTTTTT.